The 12 T cell receptor beta chains listed next were all sequenced from one sample in a study of beta chain features in type 1 diabetes. Findings of the study overall: Significant though moderate, a shortening of TCRB CDR3s appeared in all four CD4+ subsets of Type 1 diabetes patients.

The investigators reverse transcribed all of the isolated RNA, so they sequenced expressed TCRB transcripts. Clones were read by immunoSEQ multiplex PCR, and TCRdb kept only the in-frame ones, dropping some. The sample lists about 160,000 clones, 9% occurring once. Their specific antigens are unknown. Sample: central memory CD4+ T cells from blood. The receptors originated from a woman aged 25 to 39 with type 1 diabetes.

V gene TRBV14 combines with J gene TRBJ2-5, with 9 nucleotides matching TRBD2. The CDR3 runs to 16 residues. Per the germline V gene, CDR1 is SGHDN and CDR2 is FVKESK. Unmatched junction bases numbered 7, after V lost 4 bases and J lost 1 base. The CDR3 protein is CASSRDLAGFQETQYF. The DNA for the CDR3 is TGTGCCAGCAGCCGCGACCTAGCGGGGTTCCAAGAGACCCAGTACTTC.

A few counts support this clone. The rearrangement links TRBV7-3 to TRBJ2-1; D remains ambiguous. CDR1 and CDR2 from the germline V gene are SGHTA and FQGTGA. V shed 3 bases and J shed 8 bases, with 8 bases lying between them. This CDR3 has 12 residues. The CDR3 DNA sequence: TGTGCCAGCAGCTTGGGCAAAGATGAGCAGTTCTTC. Protein sequence: CASSLGKDEQFF.

The genes are TRBV7-3 and TRBJ1-2, with TRBD1 identical over 10 bases. Germline values: CDR1 SGHTA, CDR2 FQGTGA. The J segment lost 8 bases and the V segment lost 4 bases, leaving 4 bases of the junction unmatched. This CDR3 region has 13 residues. The CDR3 sequence is CASSSTGGKGYTF. The CDR3 DNA reads TGTGCCAGCAGCTCGACAGGGGGCAAAGGCTACACCTTC.

This clone showed up just a few times. The CDR3 region has the DNA TGTGCCAGCAGCAAAGGACAGGGCCGGGTCCCTGAAGCTTTCTTT. Residues: CASSKGQGRVPEAFF. The chain links TRBV7-9 to TRBJ1-1; 8 nucleotides agree with TRBD1. Germline CDR1 is SEHNR and CDR2 is FQNEAQ (reference sequence). There are 15 residues in the CDR3. V lost 5 bases, J lost 6 bases, and 11 bases stayed unmatched. The full variable domain, in which reference TRBV7-9 and TRBJ1-1 provide the parts outside the CDR3, is DTGVSQNPRHKITKRGQNVTFRCDPISEHNRLYWYRQTLGQGPEFLTYFQNEAQLEKSRLLSDRFSAERPKGSFSTLEIQRTEQGDSAMYLCASSKGQGRVPEAFFGQGTRLTVV.

This clone appeared a few times. The rearrangement joins TRBV27 to TRBJ2-1; D call uncertain. The CDR3 is 11 amino acids. Trimming removed 4 bases at V and 8 bases at J, with 6 bases between. From germline, CDR1 is MNHEY and CDR2 SMNVEV (reference sequence). In DNA form, the CDR3 reads TGTGCCAGCAGTTCACATTATGAGCAGTTCTTC. Its protein product is CASSSHYEQFF.

This chain joins TRBV29-1 and TRBJ2-1, with D uncertain. The V and J ends lost 7 bases and 5 bases respectively, with 6 bases between them. CDR1 is SQVTM, CDR2 ANQGSEA, per germline. The CDR3 runs to 10 residues. The CDR3 region has the DNA TGCAGCGCCAACAACAATGAGCAGTTCTTC. It yields the protein CSANNNEQFF.

The CDR3 DNA follows: TGTGCCAGCAACACGGGAGGATCTGATACAGATACGCAGTATTTT. This translates into CASNTGGSDTDTQYF. V usage is TRBV28 and J usage is TRBJ2-3; 7 nucleotides align to TRBD2. Trimming took 7 bases from V and 3 from J; bases not matched to a gene: 10. The CDR3 consists of 15 residues. Germline CDR1 reads MDHEN; CDR2 reads SYDVKM.

This clone was counted a few times. The chain combines TRBV7-3 with TRBJ2-3; D might be TRBD2 (7 bases). V was trimmed by 0 bases and J by 4 bases, leaving 8 bases between them. Germline CDR1 reads SGHTA; CDR2 reads FQGTGA. This CDR3 is 14 amino acids long. The CDR3 DNA follows: TGTGCCAGCAGCTTAACAGGGGGGGCAGATACGCAGTATTTT. Amino acids: CASSLTGGADTQYF.

This clone was found a few times. The V gene is TRBV18, the J gene TRBJ2-7; perhaps TRBD1 as D (6 bases). The germline CDR1 and CDR2 sequences are KGHSH and LQKENI. V lost 3 bases and J lost 7, with 13 bases in between. The CDR3 extends over 13 amino acids. CDR3 residues: CASSPTGFNEQYF. DNA for the CDR3: TGTGCCAGCTCACCTACAGGGTTCAATGAGCAGTACTTC.

This clone was seen a few times. The genes are TRBV28 and TRBJ1-1; D is possibly TRBD1 (5 bases). Looked up from germline, CDR1 is MDHEN and CDR2 is SYDVKM. This CDR3 contains 13 residues. Trimming stripped 6 bases from V and 1 base from J, with 9 bases between. Written as DNA, the CDR3 is TGTGCCAGCAGGAGGCAGGGGAACACTGAAGCTTTCTTT. It yields the protein CASRRQGNTEAFF.

The genes are TRBV6-6 and TRBJ2-5; D remains ambiguous. The CDR3 spans 14 residues. Germline V lookup: CDR1 MNHNY, CDR2 SVGAGI (reference sequence). V dropped 4 bases and J dropped 2 bases, with 11 bases sitting between them. Written as DNA, the CDR3 is TGTGCCAGCAGTTTACTATCTACTCAAGAGACCCAGTACTTC. This codes for CASSLLSTQETQYF.

This clone appeared a few times. The chain joins TRBV15 to TRBJ2-5, with 9 positions matching TRBD1. CDR1 LNHNV and CDR2 YYDKDF come from the germline V gene (reference sequence). Trimming at V came to 3 bases and at J to 4 bases, leaving 6 bases not matched to a gene. This CDR3 comprises 15 residues. In DNA form, the CDR3 reads TGTGCCACCAGCAGGGACAGGGGAATAGGAGAGACCCAGTACTTC. The encoded protein is CATSRDRGIGETQYF.